A selection of T cell receptor beta chains follows, all from one sample in a study of shared clonotypes between healthy human individuals. Assay: immunoSEQ multiplex PCR; the TCRdb copy retains only in-frame clones and omits some. The sample lists about 800,000 clones; roughly 96% were seen once. The specimen was naive CD8+ T cells sorted from blood. All receptors derive from a man aged 30 to 39 in good health. The CDR3 runs from the conserved cysteine through the conserved F or W. A D gene is named only where the DNA matches it firmly. Clone sizes are given selectively: once, few, many, or a class where the clone is expanded.

>.|TRBJ2-1|TRBV7-9|.
TGTGCCAGCAGTCAGACCGGGACATTAACCCGCAATGAGCAGTTCTTC
CASSQTGTLTRNEQFF
>.|TRBJ2-7|TRBV6-5|.
TGTGCCAGCAGTTACGGTGGCGACTACGAGCAGTACTTC
CASSYGGDYEQYF
>.|TRBJ2-1|TRBV4-1|.
TGCGCCAGCAGCCCCCTACTAGACAATGAGCAGTTCTTC
CASSPLLDNEQFF
>.|TRBJ2-2|TRBV2|.
TGTGCCAGCAGTGGTATGCGGGGCCAGAACACCGGGGAGCTGTTTTTT
CASSGMRGQNTGELFF
>.|TRBJ2-7|TRBV29-1|TRBD2
TGCAGCGTATCCATTAGCGGGTCCTCCTACGAGCAGTACTTC
CSVSISGSSYEQYF
>.|TRBJ1-1|TRBV5-8|.
TGTGCCAGCAGCCACAGTCCTGTGGGACATAAGAACACTGAAGCTTTCTTT
CASSHSPVGHKNTEAFF
>.|TRBJ2-3|TRBV11-2|.
TGTGCCAGCAGCTTAGACTTTTACAGGGCGGGAGGCACAGATACGCAGTATTTT
CASSLDFYRAGGTDTQYF
>.|TRBJ2-2|TRBV7-8|.
TGTGCCAGCAGCCTCCGGACTGACCTGAGTTCTGGGGAGCTGTTTTTT
CASSLRTDLSSGELFF
>.|TRBJ2-7|TRBV29-1|.
TGCAGCGTTGTAAGGGGGTACGAGCAGTACTTC
CSVVRGYEQYF
>.|TRBJ2-2|TRBV5-4|TRBD2
TGTGCCAGCAACTTAGCGGGTACGAACACCGGGGAGCTGTTTTTT
CASNLAGTNTGELFF
>.|TRBJ2-7|TRBV7-8|.
TGTGCCAGCAGGGACCGATCCTACGAGCAGTACTTC
CASRDRSYEQYF
>.|TRBJ1-1|TRBV7-9|.
TGTGCCAGCACCCTCTTCAACACTGAAGCTTTCTTT
CASTLFNTEAFF
>.|TRBJ2-7|TRBV4-3|TRBD2
TGCGCCAGCAGCCAAAATCTAGCGGGAGGGCCCTACGAGCAGTACTTC
CASSQNLAGGPYEQYF
>once|TRBJ2-1|TRBV4-3|.
TGCGCCAGCAGCCAAGATCTTTCCCGGGCCCGCTCCCACAATGAGCAGTTCTTC
CASSQDLSRARSHNEQFF
>.|TRBJ2-5|TRBV9|.
TGTGCCAGCAATCCCCAGTACTTC
CASNPQYF
>.|TRBJ2-7|TRBV28|TRBD2
TGTGCCAGCAGATTTGAAGCGGGAGAGATTTACGAGCAGTACTTC
CASRFEAGEIYEQYF
>.|TRBJ1-5|TRBV28|.
TGTGCCAGCAGGGAAGAATATCAGCCCCAGCATTTT
CASREEYQPQHF
>.|TRBJ2-7|TRBV5-1|TRBD1
TGCGCCAGCAACTGGCTGGACAGGGGGACCTACGAGCAGTACTTC
CASNWLDRGTYEQYF
>.|TRBJ1-2|TRBV4-1|TRBD1
TGCGCCAGCAGCGAGACAGGGGGCTCCGGCTACACCTTC
CASSETGGSGYTF
>.|TRBJ2-5|TRBV15|.
TGTGCCACCAGCAGAGACAGGGTTTTAGAGACCCAGTACTTC
CATSRDRVLETQYF
>.|TRBJ2-2|TRBV5-1|TRBD2
TGCGCCAGCAGCTTGGTGGCTAGCGGGGCGTCGACCGGGGAGCTGTTTTTT
CASSLVASGASTGELFF
>.|TRBJ2-7|TRBV4-3|.
TGCGCCAGCAGCCCGGCTACAGGCACCTACGAGCAGTACTTC
CASSPATGTYEQYF
>.|TRBJ2-7|TRBV6-5|TRBD1
TGTGCCAGCAGTTACGTGACAGGGAACGAGCAGTACTTC
CASSYVTGNEQYF
>.|TRBJ2-1|TRBV10-1|TRBD2
TGCGCCAGCGGGCTAGCGGGAGGAGCTGAGCAGTTCTTC
CASGLAGGAEQFF
>.|TRBJ2-7|TRBV28|.
TGTGCCAGCAGCCGGGACTCACGCGAGCAGTACTTC
CASSRDSREQYF
>.|TRBJ1-3|TRBV9|.
TGTGCCAGTAGGGCGGCTGGAAACACCATATATTTT
CASRAAGNTIYF